This is a list of T cell receptor beta chains from one sample in a study of blood T cell repertoires in COVID-19. Here immunoSEQ multiplex PCR was the method, and the copy in TCRdb shows in-frame clones only, minus some. Of around 290,000 clones listed, approximately 89% are singletons. Sample: PBMCs or T cells enriched from blood (not recorded which). These receptors were taken from a woman aged 18-29 years who had recovered from COVID-19. Both conserved end residues are part of each CDR3. The D gene is left open where the match is weak. The size entry is marked missing in some rows and otherwise reads once, few, many or a size class.

size: .; D: TRBD2; V: TRBV7-7; J: TRBJ2-1; DNA: TGTGCCAGCAGCTTATCGGGACTAGCGGGACTCAATGAGCAGTTCTTC; CDR3: CASSLSGLAGLNEQFF
size: .; D: .; V: TRBV7-2; J: TRBJ1-2; DNA: TGTGCCAGCAGCGTAGGGGGGCTTGGCTATGGCTACACCTTC; CDR3: CASSVGGLGYGYTF
size: .; D: .; V: TRBV3-1/TRBV3-2; J: TRBJ2-1; DNA: TGTGCCAGCAGCCAAGACGGAAGAACCCAGGTCGGGATGTACAATGAGCAGTTCTTC; CDR3: CASSQDGRTQVGMYNEQFF
size: once; D: TRBD2; V: TRBV11-3; J: TRBJ2-5; DNA: TGTGCCAGCAGCGACGCTGGGGGGGGAGAGACCCAGTACTTC; CDR3: CASSDAGGGETQYF
size: .; D: .; V: TRBV28; J: TRBJ1-1; DNA: TGTGCCAGCAGATCACTGCTTGTTGGTCGGTTGAACACTGAAGCTTTCTTT; CDR3: CASRSLLVGRLNTEAFF
size: .; D: TRBD2; V: TRBV13; J: TRBJ2-7; DNA: TGTGCCAGCAGCCGCCTAGCGGGAGGGCCTTCCTACGAGCAGTACTTC; CDR3: CASSRLAGGPSYEQYF
size: .; D: .; V: TRBV11-2; J: TRBJ2-2; DNA: TGTGCCAGCAGCTTAGGGAGGAACACCGGGGAGCTGTTTTTT; CDR3: CASSLGRNTGELFF
size: once; D: TRBD2; V: TRBV4-3; J: TRBJ2-3; DNA: TGCGCCAGCAGCCAAGATGCCCCAGCGGGGAGCACAGATACGCAGTATTTT; CDR3: CASSQDAPAGSTDTQYF
size: .; D: .; V: TRBV11-2; J: TRBJ2-3; DNA: TGTGCCAGCAGACTAGCTAGCACAGATACGCAGTATTTT; CDR3: CASRLASTDTQYF
size: .; D: TRBD2; V: TRBV5-1; J: TRBJ2-7; DNA: TGCGCCAGCAGCCCGGGACTAGCGGGAGGGATCACCTACGAGCAGTACTTC; CDR3: CASSPGLAGGITYEQYF
size: .; D: .; V: TRBV13; J: TRBJ1-6; DNA: TGTGCCAGCAGCTCCACCGGGACATCGAAAAACGTAAACTTGGGGGCCCTCCACTTT; CDR3: CASSSTGTSKNVNLGALHF
size: .; D: TRBD2; V: TRBV7-2; J: TRBJ2-5; DNA: TGTGCCAGCAGCTTAGCGTTAGCGGGGGGGCAAGAGACCCAGTACTTC; CDR3: CASSLALAGGQETQYF
size: .; D: .; V: TRBV27; J: TRBJ2-3; DNA: TGTGCCAGCAAGGCGGGGCCTAGGGGCACAGATACGCAGTATTTT; CDR3: CASKAGPRGTDTQYF
size: .; D: .; V: TRBV6-5; J: TRBJ1-6; DNA: TGTGCCAGCAGTTCTACGGTCCTGCGGAATTCACCCCTCCACTTT; CDR3: CASSSTVLRNSPLHF
size: .; D: .; V: TRBV3-1/TRBV3-2; J: TRBJ1-2; DNA: TGTGCCAGCAGCCATACGTCCGGGGATGGCTACACCTTC; CDR3: CASSHTSGDGYTF